These 21 T cell receptor beta chains share one sample of origin, sequenced in a study of T cells after yellow fever vaccination (dated by TCRdb to about 2019). The treatment or condition label, read with the paper, signifies: live attenuated yellow fever vaccine strain. Library method: 5' RACE. TCRdb shows the sequencer as Illumina HiSeq 2500. Through fastp at Q25 and MiXCR, TCRdb rebuilt clones from the public reads, retaining in-frame beta chains. One record per CDR3 amino acid sequence lists the most common genes and DNA. Counted in this sample were about 85,000 distinct CDR3 sequences; approximately 12% of them appeared once. The top ten constitute about 26% of the sample. This specimen was CD8+ T cells not binding an NS4B(214-222) dextramer, sorted from PBMCs, taken 21 days after the first yellow fever vaccination. The intended sense of this specimen's cell subset or site label: NS4B epitope dextramer-negative CD8 T cells. The receptors stem from a man aged 18 to 30 who received the YFV17D yellow fever vaccine.

This rearrangement joins TRBV4-2 to TRBJ2-1; TRBD2 agrees at 14 bases. V shed 3 bases and J 0 bases; nucleotides not matched to a gene: 7. This CDR3 region has 19 residues. Germline V gene lookup returns CDR1 LGHNA and CDR2 YNFKEQ. CDR3: CASSQGPGTSGSSYNEQFF. CDR3 in DNA: TGTGCCAGCAGCCAGGGTCCCGGGACTAGCGGGAGCTCCTACAATGAGCAGTTCTTC.

This sequence joins TRBV27 and TRBJ2-7, with D unclear. CDR1 is MNHEY, CDR2 SMNVEV, per germline (reference sequence). The CDR3 has 14 amino acids. V lost 4 bases, J lost 2 bases, and 12 bases lay in between. The DNA for the CDR3 is TGTGCCAGCAGTTCGGCAGTCCGTCCCTACGAGCAGTACGTC. It codes for CASSSAVRPYEQYV.

V and J are TRBV14 and TRBJ2-3; 7 nucleotides match TRBD1. CDR1 and CDR2 (germline): SGHDN, FVKESK. CDR3 length equals 18 residues. J lost 2 bases, V lost 0 bases, and 11 bases had no gene match. The CDR3 protein is CASSQDSGKGALTDTQYF. CDR3 in DNA: TGTGCCAGCAGCCAAGATTCCGGCAAGGGGGCCCTCACAGATACGCAGTATTTT.

This clonotype came up a few times. This chain joins TRBV7-9 and TRBJ2-7; a possible D gene is TRBD2 (6 bases). The CDR3 has 13 amino acids. Germline V lookup: CDR1 SEHNR, CDR2 FQNEAQ (reference sequence). Deletions cut 4 bases from V and 6 bases from J, with 13 bases between. DNA for the CDR3: TGTGCCAGCAGCTACAGTAACGGGGGCGAGCAGTACTTC. Amino acid sequence: CASSYSNGGEQYF.

The chain carries TRBV27 and TRBJ1-5; D gene ambiguous. Germline V CDR1 and CDR2: MNHEY, SMNVEV (reference sequence). V gave up 3 bases and J gave up 3 bases, with 9 bases separating them. This CDR3 is built from 14 residues. The CDR3, as DNA: TGTGCCAGCAGTTTCGTCGGGGTCAATCAGCCCCAGCATTTT. The encoded protein is CASSFVGVNQPQHF.

The chain recombines TRBV29-1 with TRBJ2-3, with a possible D match to TRBD2 (6 bases). Germline V gene lookup returns CDR1 SQVTM and CDR2 ANQGSEA. V was pared by 1 base and J by 2 bases, with 10 bases between. The CDR3 spans 14 residues. This CDR3 reads CSVEGSGVTDTQYF. CDR3 nucleotide sequence: TGCAGCGTTGAAGGATCGGGGGTCACAGATACGCAGTATTTT.

This clonotype was detected only a few times. The chain employs TRBV9 and TRBJ2-3; 8 bases fit TRBD2. There are 16 residues in the CDR3. CDR1 SGDLS and CDR2 YYNGEE come from the germline V gene. The junction had 5 bases not matched to a gene; V was cut back by 0 bases and J by 2 bases. CDR3 sequence: CASSVAAGDFTDTQYF. CDR3 coding DNA: TGTGCCAGCAGCGTAGCAGCGGGGGACTTCACAGATACGCAGTATTTT.

In this sample, this clonotype turned up a few times. The chain employs TRBV10-3 and TRBJ1-1, with D uncertain. CDR1 ENHRY and CDR2 SYGVKD come from the germline V gene. V was trimmed by 5 bases and J by 4 bases, leaving 20 bases between them. There are 16 residues in the CDR3. CDR3 amino acids: CAISPRSGEESTEAFF. CDR3 coding DNA: TGTGCCATCAGTCCCAGGTCTGGGGAGGAGTCCACTGAAGCTTTCTTT.

This clonotype was observed at least ten times. This rearrangement joins TRBV12-3 or TRBV12-4 to TRBJ2-2; D is possibly TRBD1 or TRBD2 (7 bases each). Trimming stripped 5 bases from V and 2 bases from J, with 18 bases between. The CDR3 has 17 residues. CDR3 sequence reads: CASSPSGGEINTGELFF. The CDR3 coding sequence is TGTGCCAGCAGTCCCTCAGGGGGGGAGATCAACACCGGGGAGCTGTTTTTT.

The chain couples TRBV4-1 to TRBJ1-2; D not certain. The germline V gene has CDR1 MGHRA and CDR2 YSYEKL. Between the trimmed V and J ends, which lost 1 base and 3 bases, there was a span of 6 bases. This CDR3 is built from 13 residues. CDR3 amino acids: CASSQVFDYGYTF. The CDR3 region has the DNA TGCGCCAGCAGCCAAGTTTTTGACTATGGCTACACCTTC.

The gene calls are TRBV12-5 and TRBJ2-1; D call uncertain. This CDR3 contains 11 residues. V shed 3 bases and J shed 7 bases, with 4 bases lying between them. Germline CDR1 LGHNT, CDR2 FRNRAP. In DNA, the CDR3 is TGTGCTAGTGGTTTAGTAAATGAGCAGTTCTTC. Translation: CASGLVNEQFF.

J is TRBJ2-3 and V is TRBV6-5, with 7 bases aligning to TRBD1. CDR3 length: 13 residues. V dropped 4 bases and J dropped 5; count of bases not matched to a gene: 3. Germline CDR1 is MNHEY and CDR2 is SVGAGI. The CDR3 nucleotides read TGTGCCAGCAGTTTAAACAGGGGAGATACGCAGTATTTT. As protein: CASSLNRGDTQYF.

This clonotype was counted between two and nine times. The chain links TRBV11-2 to TRBJ2-2, with 7 bases that match TRBD1. The CDR3 totals 15 residues. CDR1 is SGHAT, CDR2 FQNNGV, per germline. The V gene end was trimmed by 5 bases and the J gene end by 6 bases; junction bases not matched to a gene: 9. The CDR3 nucleotides are TGTGCCAGCAGCCACGACAGGGCGATCGCCGGGGAGCTGTTTTTT. Amino acids: CASSHDRAIAGELFF.

Only a few counts were recorded for this clonotype. The chain recombines TRBV5-6 with TRBJ2-7; perhaps TRBD2 as D (6 bases). V was trimmed by 7 bases and J by 1 base, leaving 9 bases between them. The length of the CDR3 is 12 residues. Germline-derived CDR1 and CDR2 are SGHDT and YYEEEE. This CDR3 is CASHGGSYEQYF. The CDR3 DNA sequence: TGTGCCAGCCATGGGGGGTCCTACGAGCAGTACTTC. Complete variable domain (other parts from reference TRBV5-6 and TRBJ2-7): DAGVTQSPTHLIKTRGQQVTLRCSPKSGHDTVSWYQQALGQGPQFIFQYYEEEERQRGNFPDRFSGHQFPNYSSELNVNALLLGDSALYLCASHGGSYEQYFGPGTRLTVT.

The chain is built from TRBV12-3 or TRBV12-4 and TRBJ1-1; 8 positions match TRBD1. The V gene end was trimmed by 6 bases and the J gene end by 1 base; junction bases not matched to a gene: 4. The CDR3 covers 14 residues. The CDR3 DNA reads as TGTGCCAGCAGCCTGACAGGGGAGAACACTGAAGCTTTCTTT. Translated, it gives CASSLTGENTEAFF.

The chain links TRBV12-5 to TRBJ2-5, with TRBD2 identical over 10 bases. V gave up 7 bases and J gave up 5 bases; unmatched junction bases: 10. CDR1 and CDR2 (germline): LGHNT, FRNRAP. The length of the CDR3 is 15 residues. CDR3 in DNA: TGTGCTAGTGCCGGGCTCGGGACTAGCGCCGAGACCCAGTACTTC. This gives the protein CASAGLGTSAETQYF. The variable domain in full, completed from reference TRBV12-5 and TRBJ2-5, reads DARVTQTPRHKVTEMGQEVTMRCQPILGHNTVFWYRQTMMQGLELLAYFRNRAPLDDSGMPKDRFSAEMPDATLATLKIQPSEPRDSAVYFCASAGLGTSAETQYFGPGTRLLVL.

This clonotype occurred a few times. This rearrangement joins TRBV5-6 to TRBJ1-1; weak D call: TRBD1 (5 bases). The CDR3 is 17 amino acids. Deletions cut 1 base from V and 6 bases from J, with 22 bases between. Germline CDR1 SGHDT, CDR2 YYEEEE. CDR3 loop: CASSLTEGYGTPAEAFF. CDR3 bases: TGTGCCAGCAGCTTGACGGAAGGGTACGGGACGCCGGCTGAAGCTTTCTTT.

This clonotype was recorded many times. The rearrangement links TRBV7-9 to TRBJ2-1, with a weak D call TRBD2 (6 bases). The CDR3 length is 13 residues. Trimming shortened V by 5 bases and J by 6 bases, and 11 bases separated the two germline ends. Looked up from germline, CDR1 is SEHNR and CDR2 is FQNEAQ (reference sequence). CDR3 region: CASSPLALNEQFF. Written as DNA, the CDR3 is TGTGCCAGCAGCCCACTAGCTCTCAATGAGCAGTTCTTC.

The chain joins TRBV4-1 to TRBJ2-1; TRBD2 agrees at 8 bases. Trimming took 1 base from V and 10 from J; bases not matched to a gene: 12. This CDR3 region has 16 residues. The germline gives CDR1 MGHRA, CDR2 YSYEKL. As DNA, the CDR3 is TGCGCCAGCAGCCAAGTTGCGGGGGGTGGTTCTAACGAGCAGTTCTTC. Amino acid sequence: CASSQVAGGGSNEQFF.

In this sample, this clonotype turned up many times. The V call is TRBV29-1, the J call TRBJ1-1, with 9 nucleotides matching TRBD1. CDR3 length equals 17 residues. Trimming cost V 3 bases and J 8 bases; bases outside gene matches: 19. Germline loops: CDR1 SQVTM, CDR2 ANQGSEA. The CDR3 reads CSVESVGQGGRAGEAFF. The CDR3 nucleotides read TGCAGCGTTGAGTCAGTGGGACAGGGCGGTCGGGCGGGAGAAGCTTTCTTT.

The chain has TRBV6-2 or TRBV6-3 and TRBJ2-1; TRBD2 aligns across 8 bases. The ends lost 0 bases at V and 5 bases at J; junction bases unmatched: 6. Per the germline V gene, CDR1 is MNHEY and CDR2 is SVGEGT. The CDR3 sequence is 16 residues long. DNA of the CDR3: TGTGCCAGCAGTTACTCGGTTCTAGCGGGCGACAATGAGCAGTTCTTC. This translates into CASSYSVLAGDNEQFF.